This T cell receptor (beta chain) appears in the sequencing data of a study of blood T cell repertoires in COVID-19. Overall study context: PBMCs, B-cell-depleted T cells, or T cells were the source of the cDNA or gDNA that made up the material.

Under the authors' procedure: Amplification with reference gene primers provided the estimates of nucleated cell counts. Generated by immunoSEQ multiplex PCR, the TCRdb table keeps only in-frame clones and is missing some. V and J calls and clone size come straight from that table; D and trimming were deduced from the DNA. In the table there are some 670,000 clones, about 90% of which are singletons. Source material: peripheral blood. The source is a woman under 30 with acute or convalescent COVID-19.

CDR3 loop: CASSYRSTGQYGYTF. The DNA for the CDR3 is TGTGCCAGCAGTTATCGGTCGACAGGCCAATATGGCTACACCTTC. This chain connects TRBV6-5 to TRBJ1-2, with a weak D call TRBD1 (6 bases). The CDR3 contains 15 residues. Germline CDR1 reads MNHEY; CDR2 reads SVGAGI. V lost 3 bases to trimming and J lost 5 bases, with 16 bases between them.